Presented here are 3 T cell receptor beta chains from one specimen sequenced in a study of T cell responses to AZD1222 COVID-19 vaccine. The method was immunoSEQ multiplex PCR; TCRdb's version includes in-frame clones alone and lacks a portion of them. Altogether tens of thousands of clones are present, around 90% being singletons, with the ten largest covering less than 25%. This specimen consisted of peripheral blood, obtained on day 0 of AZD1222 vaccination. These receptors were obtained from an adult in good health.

In DNA, the CDR3 is TGTGCCAGTATCCGAAATCCGGCGACAGACAACTATGGCTACACCTTC. Its protein product is CASIRNPATDNYGYTF. The chain has TRBV19 and TRBJ1-2, with D perhaps TRBD1 (5 bases). In germline, CDR1 is LNHDA, CDR2 SQIVND (reference sequence). Trimming removed 7 bases from V and 2 bases from J, with 20 bases in between. This CDR3 region has 16 residues.

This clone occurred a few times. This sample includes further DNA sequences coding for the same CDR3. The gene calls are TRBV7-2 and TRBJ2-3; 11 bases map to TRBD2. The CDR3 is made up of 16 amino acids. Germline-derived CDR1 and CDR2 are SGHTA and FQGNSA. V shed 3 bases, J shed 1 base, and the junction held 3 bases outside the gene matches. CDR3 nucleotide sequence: TGTGCCAGCAGCTTTAGCGGGGGGGCCGGCACAGATACGCAGTATTTT. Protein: CASSFSGGAGTDTQYF. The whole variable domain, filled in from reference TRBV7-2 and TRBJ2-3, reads GAGVSQSPSNKVTEKGKDVELRCDPISGHTALYWYRQSLGQGLEFLIYFQGNSAPDKSGLPSDRFSAERTGGSVSTLTIQRTQQEDSAVYLCASSFSGGAGTDTQYFGPGTRLTVL.

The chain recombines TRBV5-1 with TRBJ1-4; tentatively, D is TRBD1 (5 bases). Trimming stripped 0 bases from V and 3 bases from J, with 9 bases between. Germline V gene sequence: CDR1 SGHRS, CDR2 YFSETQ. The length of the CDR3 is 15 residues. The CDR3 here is CASSLVGESNEKLFF. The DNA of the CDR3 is TGCGCCAGCAGCTTGGTAGGGGAGTCTAATGAAAAACTGTTTTTT.